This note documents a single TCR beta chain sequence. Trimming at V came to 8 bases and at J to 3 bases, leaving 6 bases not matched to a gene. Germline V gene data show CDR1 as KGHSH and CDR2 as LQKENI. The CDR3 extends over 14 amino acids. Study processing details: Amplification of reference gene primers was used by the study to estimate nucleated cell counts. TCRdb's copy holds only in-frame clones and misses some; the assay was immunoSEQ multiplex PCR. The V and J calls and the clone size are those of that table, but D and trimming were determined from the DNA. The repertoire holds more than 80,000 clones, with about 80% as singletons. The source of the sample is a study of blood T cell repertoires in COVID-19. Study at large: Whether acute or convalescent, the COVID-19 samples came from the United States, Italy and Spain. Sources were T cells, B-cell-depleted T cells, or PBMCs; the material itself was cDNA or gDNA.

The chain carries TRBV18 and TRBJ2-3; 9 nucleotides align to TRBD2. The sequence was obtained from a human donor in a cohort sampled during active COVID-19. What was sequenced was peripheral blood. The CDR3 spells CASALAGQTDTQYF. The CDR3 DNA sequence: TGTGCCAGCGCCCTAGCGGGGCAAACAGATACGCAGTATTTT.